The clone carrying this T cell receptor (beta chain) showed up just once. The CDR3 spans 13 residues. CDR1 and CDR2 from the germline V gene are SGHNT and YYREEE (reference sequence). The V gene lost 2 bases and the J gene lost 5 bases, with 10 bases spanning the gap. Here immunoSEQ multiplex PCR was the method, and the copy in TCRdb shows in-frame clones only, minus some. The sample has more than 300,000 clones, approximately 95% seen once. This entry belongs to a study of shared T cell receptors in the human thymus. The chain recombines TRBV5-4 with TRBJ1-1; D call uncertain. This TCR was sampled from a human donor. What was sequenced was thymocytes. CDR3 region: CASSFRGRTEAFF. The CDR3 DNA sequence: TGTGCCAGCAGCTTCCGGGGAAGGACTGAAGCTTTCTTT.